A single sample is the source of the 6 T cell receptor beta chains below, sequenced in a study of CD8 T cells in Susac syndrome. The RNA input was about 0.5 to 1 ug, and it was reverse transcribed with random hexamers. TCRdb reprocessed the immunoSEQ multiplex PCR reads with MiXCR, giving one entry per CDR3 protein. The data show some 300,000 distinct CDR3 sequences, with around 84% seen just once and around 0.11% held by the top ten. The specimen sequenced was CD8+ T cells from PBMCs. The receptors derive from a human donor with multiple sclerosis.

This chain uses TRBV27 with TRBJ2-7, with TRBD2 identical over 12 bases. The CDR3 has 16 amino acids. Germline loops: CDR1 MNHEY, CDR2 SMNVEV (reference sequence). Unmatched junction bases numbered 8, after V lost 3 bases and J lost 5 bases. The CDR3 DNA sequence: TGTGCCAGCAGTTTTCTCCTAGCGGGAGGGCCCGACGAGCAGTACTTC. The encoded protein is CASSFLLAGGPDEQYF.

V and J are TRBV5-1 and TRBJ2-7, with 9 bases aligning to TRBD2. Trimming cost V 7 bases and J 2 bases; bases outside gene matches: 10. Germline CDR1 is SGHRS and CDR2 is YFSETQ. This CDR3 has 15 residues. The CDR3 coding sequence is TGCGCCAGCGTCCCTGAAGAGCGGGGGGCCTACGAGCAGTACTTC. It codes for CASVPEERGAYEQYF.

The chain joins TRBV20-1 to TRBJ1-5; a possible D gene is TRBD1 (6 bases). The V gene lost 0 bases and the J gene lost 5 bases, with 14 bases spanning the gap. CDR3 length: 15 residues. CDR1 DFQATT and CDR2 SNEGSKA come from the germline V gene (reference sequence). The CDR3 region has the DNA TGCAGTGCTAGAGATCTCGCAGGGGATTATCAGCCCCAGCATTTT. It specifies CSARDLAGDYQPQHF.

This clonotype was counted a few times. The CDR3 nucleotides read TGTGCCAGCAGCCCCTCCCCCACTAGCACAGATACGCAGTATTTT. Translated, it gives CASSPSPTSTDTQYF. The V and J genes are TRBV28 and TRBJ2-3; D is uncertain. Germline V lookup: CDR1 MDHEN, CDR2 SYDVKM. Trimming took 6 bases from V and 0 from J, leaving 13 bases between them. This CDR3 region has 15 residues.

CDR3 loop: CASSDIRGELSNQPQHF. The CDR3 bases are TGTGCCAGCAGTGATATTCGAGGGGAGTTAAGCAATCAGCCCCAGCATTTT. The chain has TRBV2 and TRBJ1-5, with D maybe TRBD1 (5 bases). Germline V gene sequence: CDR1 SNHLY, CDR2 FYNNEI. V lost 3 bases and J 1 base, leaving 16 bases between the germline ends. CDR3 length: 17 residues.

This clonotype was seen once. V gene TRBV27 combines with J gene TRBJ2-7, with 8 bases fitting TRBD1. Trimming removed 8 bases from V and 6 bases from J; junction bases left unmatched: 12. This CDR3 has 14 residues. In germline, CDR1 is MNHEY, CDR2 SMNVEV (reference sequence). The CDR3 coding sequence is TGTGCCAGCGCGCCCCGGGACAGGTTTCCCGAGCAGTACTTC. Translated, it gives CASAPRDRFPEQYF.